This passage covers 32 T cell receptor beta chains from one sample sequenced in a study of T cell repertoires in cytomegalovirus infection. A single record per CDR3 protein comes from TCRdb applying MiXCR to the reads. The sample includes hundreds of thousands of distinct CDR3 sequences, around 29% of them seen just once. No antigen has been assigned to these receptors. The specimen was cultured CD8+ T cells from PBMCs, collected from culture after CMV antigen stimulation. The receptors originated from a human donor in good health (CMV status not recorded). Some clones in this sample may be carry-over from other donors' samples.

The genes are TRBV27 and TRBJ2-7, with D perhaps TRBD1 (5 bases). The CDR3 has 14 residues. The V end was cut by 6 bases, the J end by 2 bases, with 14 bases between. The V gene's germline CDR1 is MNHEY and CDR2 SMNVEV (reference sequence). Here the CDR3 reads CASRRTPYTYEQYF. CDR3 nucleotides: TGTGCCAGCAGACGGACACCTTATACCTACGAGCAGTACTTC.

The J gene is TRBJ2-1, the V gene TRBV7-8; tentative D call: TRBD2 (6 bases). From germline, CDR1 is SGHVS and CDR2 FQNEAQ. V was trimmed by 5 bases and J by 2 bases, leaving 13 bases between them. The CDR3 is 15 amino acids. The CDR3 DNA reads TGTGCCAGCAGCGCCGCGGGGACGCCCTACAATGAGCAGTTCTTC. This gives the protein CASSAAGTPYNEQFF.

This chain joins TRBV18 and TRBJ2-1, with 9 bases fitting TRBD1. Germline lookup yields CDR1 KGHSH and CDR2 LQKENI. J gave up 8 bases and V 4 bases, and 9 bases lay outside the gene matches. CDR3 length: 15 residues. The chain's CDR3 is CASSLGQGRVDEQFF. The CDR3 DNA sequence: TGTGCCAGCTCACTTGGACAGGGGCGGGTAGATGAGCAGTTCTTC.

The table lists this clonotype with many counts. The chain couples TRBV27 to TRBJ2-7; D ambiguous. The CDR3 sequence is 14 residues long. Trimming left V 0 bases short and J 4 bases short, with 10 bases between. Germline assignment: CDR1 MNHEY and CDR2 SMNVEV (reference sequence). CDR3 protein: CASSLSVRSYEQYV. CDR3 DNA sequence: TGTGCCAGCAGTTTATCGGTGCGATCATACGAGCAGTACGTC.

V usage is TRBV7-6 and J usage is TRBJ2-2; D call uncertain. Trimming cost V 5 bases and J 6 bases, with 7 bases left between them. Germline V CDR1 and CDR2: SGHVS, FNYEAQ. The CDR3 extends over 12 amino acids. The CDR3 DNA follows: TGTGCCAGCAGCGTGGACGCCGGGGAGCTGTTTTTT. It yields the protein CASSVDAGELFF.

The chain uses TRBV10-3 and TRBJ2-3; D is perhaps TRBD1 or TRBD2 (5 bases each). This CDR3 region has 16 residues. Per the germline V gene, CDR1 is ENHRY and CDR2 is SYGVKD. The V and J ends lost 3 bases and 0 bases respectively, with 13 bases between them. The CDR3 loop is CAISDSGTASTDTQYF. The CDR3 DNA sequence: TGTGCCATCAGTGATTCCGGGACGGCTAGCACAGATACGCAGTATTTT.

This clonotype was counted between two and nine times. The V call is TRBV7-9, the J call TRBJ1-2; D is perhaps TRBD1 (5 bases). Deletions cut 1 base from V and 7 bases from J, with 16 bases between. Germline loops: CDR1 SEHNR, CDR2 FQNEAQ (reference sequence). This CDR3 region has 15 residues. For the CDR3, the DNA is TGTGCCAGCAGCTTAGGCGGGGACGGACGAGCTGGCTACACCTTC. Residues: CASSLGGDGRAGYTF.

The rearrangement links TRBV27 to TRBJ1-2, with unresolved D. The V gene lost 10 bases and the J gene lost 8 bases, with 14 bases spanning the gap. The germline CDR1 and CDR2 sequences are MNHEY and SMNVEV (reference sequence). This CDR3 contains 11 residues. Written as DNA, the CDR3 is TGTGCCACTTGGGGAAAGGACGGCTACACCTTC. Encoded protein: CATWGKDGYTF.

This clonotype was seen a few times. V gene TRBV6-2 or TRBV6-3 combines with J gene TRBJ2-7; possibly TRBD1 or TRBD2 for D (6 bases each). The V end was cut by 3 bases, the J end by 4 bases, with 13 bases between. CDR1 and CDR2 (germline): MNHEY, SVGEGT. CDR3 length: 14 amino acids. CDR3 coding DNA: TGTGCCAGCAGTTATCCGGGGGCAGCTTACGAGCAGTACGTC. This gives the protein CASSYPGAAYEQYV.

This clonotype was observed a few times. The chain couples TRBV28 to TRBJ2-3; D may match TRBD1 or TRBD2 (5 bases each). Germline V gives CDR1 MDHEN, CDR2 SYDVKM. V lost 8 bases and J lost 4, with 16 bases in between. This CDR3 is 14 amino acids long. CDR3 sequence: CASEKPGAADTQYF. In DNA form, the CDR3 reads TGTGCCAGCGAGAAGCCCGGGGCCGCAGATACGCAGTATTTT.

This chain joins TRBV14 and TRBJ2-7; possible D gene TRBD1, 5 bases. From germline, CDR1 is SGHDN and CDR2 FVKESK. This CDR3 contains 15 residues. V gave up 4 bases and J gave up 7 bases, with 20 bases separating them. CDR3 nucleotides: TGTGCCAGCAGCCTACGGTGGGGCCGATTAGGGGAGCAGTACTTC. Amino acid sequence: CASSLRWGRLGEQYF.

This clonotype was seen more than once but under ten times. V usage is TRBV19 and J usage is TRBJ2-3; D call uncertain. CDR3 length: 13 residues. Trimming took off 4 bases at V and 6 bases at J, with 11 bases between the two ends. Germline loops: CDR1 LNHDA, CDR2 SQIVND (reference sequence). CDR3 in amino acids: CASSTETGDTQYF. In DNA, the CDR3 is TGTGCCAGTAGTACCGAAACCGGGGATACGCAGTATTTT.

This clonotype showed up just a few times. The rearrangement links TRBV28 to TRBJ2-3; D perhaps matches TRBD2 (5 bases). Germline V lookup: CDR1 MDHEN, CDR2 SYDVKM. Trimming took 5 bases from V and 0 from J, leaving 15 bases between them. CDR3 length: 16 amino acids. DNA for the CDR3: TGTGCCAGCAGTGCTGCTGACTACCAGAGCACAGATACGCAGTATTTT. Translated: CASSAADYQSTDTQYF. Filled out from reference TRBV28 and TRBJ2-3, the complete variable domain reads DVKVTQSSRYLVKRTGEKVFLECVQDMDHENMFWYRQDPGLGLRLIYFSYDVKMKEKGDIPEGYSVSREKKERFSLILESASTNQTSMYLCASSAADYQSTDTQYFGPGTRLTVL.

Only a few counts were recorded for this clonotype. The rearrangement uses TRBV12-3 or TRBV12-4 and TRBJ1-5, with 9 bases aligning to TRBD1. V gave up 4 bases and J gave up 4 bases; unmatched junction bases: 5. The length of the CDR3 is 15 residues. Written as DNA, the CDR3 is TGTGCCAGCAGTTACAGGGGGCCTTGGAATCAGCCCCAGCATTTT. The encoded protein is CASSYRGPWNQPQHF.

The chain uses TRBV14 and TRBJ2-7; TRBD1 is a possible D gene (6 bases). V was trimmed by 4 bases and J by 2 bases, leaving 15 bases between them. CDR1 is SGHDN and CDR2 is FVKESK in the germline V gene. This CDR3 has 15 residues. CDR3 bases: TGTGCCAGCAGCCGAGGACAGAAAACCCCCTACGAGCAGTACTTC. Translating gives CASSRGQKTPYEQYF.

This sequence joins TRBV2 and TRBJ1-5; 11 bases fit TRBD1. Losses at the gene ends were 4 bases for V and 6 bases for J; bases not matched to a gene: 5. The germline CDR1 and CDR2 sequences are SNHLY and FYNNEI. This CDR3 contains 15 residues. CDR3 nucleotide sequence: TGTGCCAGCAGTGGGGACAGGGGGTATGGTCAGCCCCAGCATTTT. Protein product: CASSGDRGYGQPQHF.

The chain combines TRBV6-5 with TRBJ2-1, with TRBD2 matching 15 bases. This CDR3 has 18 residues. Germline assignment: CDR1 MNHEY and CDR2 SVGAGI. The J segment lost 7 bases and the V segment lost 0 bases, leaving 7 bases of the junction unmatched. The CDR3 spells CASSYSVYGLAGGNEQFF. The CDR3 DNA follows: TGTGCCAGCAGTTACTCTGTGTATGGACTAGCGGGGGGGAATGAGCAGTTCTTC.

This clonotype was observed at least ten times. The V call is TRBV7-8, the J call TRBJ2-3; D is perhaps TRBD1 (6 bases). This CDR3 comprises 14 residues. CDR1 and CDR2 from the germline V gene are SGHVS and FQNEAQ. Between the trimmed V and J ends, which lost 5 bases and 1 base, there was a span of 10 bases. The CDR3 protein is CASSLQGRTDTQYF. CDR3 coding DNA: TGTGCCAGCAGCCTACAGGGCCGCACAGATACGCAGTATTTT. Based on the CDR3 plus reference TRBV7-8 and TRBJ2-3, the full variable domain is GAGVSQSPRYKVAKRGQDVALRCDPISGHVSLFWYQQALGQGPEFLTYFQNEAQLDKSGLPSDRFFAERPEGSVSTLKIQRTQQEDSAVYLCASSLQGRTDTQYFGPGTRLTVL.

V gene TRBV9 combines with J gene TRBJ2-1, with 13 bases that match TRBD2. The CDR3 runs 19 residues. Germline loops: CDR1 SGDLS, CDR2 YYNGEE. J lost 0 bases, V lost 4 bases, and 10 bases had no gene match. CDR3 protein: CASSTRTSGGPSSYNEQFF. The CDR3 DNA reads as TGTGCCAGCAGCACTAGGACTAGCGGGGGCCCTAGCTCCTACAATGAGCAGTTCTTC.

This clonotype has more than one count but fewer than ten. This chain uses TRBV19 with TRBJ1-2; TRBD1 matches 7 bases. CDR3 length: 14 residues. V lost 6 bases and J lost 2; bases outside the gene matches: 6. In germline, CDR1 is LNHDA, CDR2 SQIVND (reference sequence). The CDR3 DNA follows: TGTGCCAGTAGCCCCCGGGACAGCAACTATGGCTACACCTTC. Translating gives CASSPRDSNYGYTF.

This clonotype was counted between two and nine times. The CDR3 nucleotides are TGTGCCAGCAGCTTAGGTTCCGTGGTTTTATTACGTGAAGCTTTCTTT. Translated: CASSLGSVVLLREAFF. V gene TRBV7-9 combines with J gene TRBJ1-1; D not certain. CDR1 SEHNR and CDR2 FQNEAQ come from the germline V gene (reference sequence). V lost 1 base to trimming and J lost 7 bases, with 19 bases between them. The CDR3 is 16 residues long.

The J gene is TRBJ1-1, the V gene TRBV5-3, with D perhaps TRBD1 (6 bases). TRBV5-3 is treated as an ORF (open reading frame) with a function not yet certain. V was shortened by 8 bases and J by 6 bases, with 17 bases between the two germline ends. The CDR3 is made up of 13 amino acids. In nucleotides, the CDR3 is TGTGCCAGCAACATAACGGGACACGCTGAAGCTTTCTTT. It encodes CASNITGHAEAFF.

This clonotype turned up a few times. The V and J genes are TRBV19 and TRBJ2-1, with TRBD1 as a possible D gene (6 bases). Germline-derived CDR1 and CDR2 are LNHDA and SQIVND (reference sequence). Trimming shortened V by 3 bases and J by 4 bases, and 13 bases separated the two germline ends. This CDR3 has 15 amino acids. CDR3 sequence (DNA): TGTGCCAGTAGTATTGAGGGACACGAATACAATGAGCAGTTCTTC. It yields the protein CASSIEGHEYNEQFF.

This clonotype was seen many times. The V and J genes are TRBV7-6 and TRBJ2-5, with TRBD1 as a possible D gene (6 bases). Germline V lookup: CDR1 SGHVS, CDR2 FNYEAQ. Trimming removed 8 bases at V and 8 bases at J, with 15 bases between. This CDR3 has 12 amino acids. The CDR3 DNA is TGTGCCAGCCTGACAGGTCCCGGAACCCAGTACTTC. This translates into CASLTGPGTQYF.

The chain is built from TRBV6-6 and TRBJ1-1; D may be TRBD1 (5 bases). This CDR3 has 14 residues. V lost 4 bases and J 3 bases, leaving 12 bases between the germline ends. Germline V gene sequence: CDR1 MNHNY, CDR2 SVGAGI (reference sequence). CDR3 in amino acids: CASSSGRADTEAFF. The CDR3 DNA is TGTGCCAGCAGTTCGGGCAGGGCGGACACTGAAGCTTTCTTT.

The J gene is TRBJ1-2, the V gene TRBV2, with 8 nucleotides matching TRBD1. The CDR3 runs to 13 residues. J lost 4 bases, V lost 8 bases, and 6 bases had no gene match. Germline CDR1 and CDR2: SNHLY and FYNNEI. The CDR3 coding sequence is TGTGCCAGCCTGACAGGGGTGGGCTATGGCTACACCTTC. Its translation is CASLTGVGYGYTF. Full variable domain (missing parts from reference TRBV2 and TRBJ1-2): EPEVTQTPSHQVTQMGQEVILRCVPISNHLYFYWYRQILGQKVEFLVSFYNNEISEKSEIFDDQFSVERPDGSNFTLKIRSTKLEDSAMYFCASLTGVGYGYTFGSGTRLTVV.

The sample holds a few counts of this clonotype. The J gene is TRBJ2-2, the V gene TRBV6-6; 13 bases align to TRBD2. The CDR3 has 18 amino acids. Trimming removed 2 bases from V and 1 base from J; junction bases left unmatched: 4. Germline-derived CDR1 and CDR2 are MNHNY and SVGAGI (reference sequence). The CDR3 DNA is TGTGCCAGCAGTTACCCCGGGACTAGCGGGGAGAACACCGGGGAGCTGTTTTTT. Residues: CASSYPGTSGENTGELFF.

This clonotype was picked up a small number of times. J is TRBJ2-2 and V is TRBV28, with TRBD1 identical over 9 bases. The CDR3 extends over 15 amino acids. Looked up from germline, CDR1 is MDHEN and CDR2 is SYDVKM. V trimming: 3 bases; J trimming: 5 bases; junction bases outside the gene matches: 4. The CDR3 DNA sequence: TGTGCCAGCAGTTTCCGGGACAGGGAAACCGGGGAGCTGTTTTTT. Translating it yields CASSFRDRETGELFF.

The chain joins TRBV12-3 or TRBV12-4 to TRBJ2-7; possible D gene TRBD1, 6 bases. The V end was cut by 5 bases, the J end by 9 bases, with 14 bases between. The CDR3 spans 12 residues. In DNA, the CDR3 is TGTGCCAGCAGTACTCCCGACAGGCGGCAGTACTTC. This translates into CASSTPDRRQYF.

The rearrangement links TRBV19 to TRBJ1-5; 10 nucleotides match TRBD1. Germline CDR1 reads LNHDA; CDR2 reads SQIVND (reference sequence). This CDR3 has 15 amino acids. The V segment lost 7 bases and the J segment 5 bases; nucleotides outside the gene matches: 8. The CDR3 nucleotides read TGTGCCAGTAACCTAGGGACAGGGGTTTATCAGCCCCAGCATTTT. Translation gives CASNLGTGVYQPQHF.

This rearrangement joins TRBV28 to TRBJ2-7, with D maybe TRBD2 (6 bases). CDR1 is MDHEN and CDR2 is SYDVKM in the germline V gene. V shed 5 bases and J shed 2 bases, with 10 bases lying between them. CDR3 size: 13 residues. The CDR3 here is CASSPGTPYEQYV. In nucleotides, the CDR3 is TGTGCCAGCAGTCCGGGGACTCCCTACGAGCAGTACGTC.

The CDR3 protein is CASSPLRGPSRNEQFF. CDR3 coding DNA: TGTGCCAGCAGTCCTTTGAGGGGCCCATCGAGGAATGAGCAGTTCTTC. The chain carries TRBV12-3 or TRBV12-4 and TRBJ2-1; tentatively, D is TRBD1 or TRBD2 (5 bases each). The CDR3 runs to 16 residues. Between the trimmed V and J ends, which lost 5 bases and 7 bases, there was a span of 21 bases.